This is a list of T cell receptor beta chains from one sample in a study of T-cell reconstitution after alpha-beta-depleted transplantation in children. TCRdb fed the PCR reads into MiXCR, producing one record per CDR3 protein. Here the sample spans 65,000 to 75,000 distinct CDR3 sequences, 4% to 5% being singletons. Sequencing was performed on PBMCs, mostly from graft donor cells, taken 180 days after TCRalphabeta/CD19-depleted stem cell transplant. Receptors originate from a boy in the first two years of life who had a stem cell transplant for acute myeloid leukemia, so the T cells may come from the graft donor. CDR3s include the opening cysteine and the closing phenylalanine or tryptophan. D genes are given only for firm matches. Only some rows state a clone size, as once, few, many or a class for expanded clones.

cdr3_aa	cdr3_nt	v_call	clone_size	d_call	j_call
CASSRPRTDSGANVLTF	TGTGCCAGCAGTAGACCGAGGACGGATTCTGGGGCCAACGTCCTGACTTTC	TRBV6-1	many	-	TRBJ2-6
CSAPEPTRGKETQYF	TGCAGTGCTCCCGAACCTACCCGGGGAAAAGAGACCCAGTACTTC	TRBV20-1	many	-	TRBJ2-5
CASSSGPPEETQYF	TGTGCCAGCAGCTCCGGGCCCCCCGAAGAGACCCAGTACTTC	TRBV5-6	-	-	TRBJ2-5
CASSFPGGKGLDTQYF	TGTGCCAGCAGTTTCCCAGGGGGAAAAGGTTTGGATACGCAGTATTTT	TRBV5-8	many	TRBD1	TRBJ2-3
CASKWAAAGSPLHF	TGTGCCAGCAAATGGGCAGCCGCGGGTTCACCCCTCCACTTT	TRBV21-1	medium-sized	-	TRBJ1-6
CASSEAGRETQYF	TGTGCCAGCAGCGAAGCAGGGAGGGAGACCCAGTACTTC	TRBV6-1	many	-	TRBJ2-5
CASSTAPNIQYF	TGTGCCAGCAGTACCGCACCTAACATTCAGTACTTC	TRBV12-3/TRBV12-4	many	-	TRBJ2-4
CASSYLPLAGGPVTQYF	TGTGCCAGCAGTTACCTCCCCCTAGCGGGGGGGCCTGTTACGCAGTATTTT	TRBV6-5	few	TRBD2	TRBJ2-3
CASSFSGATSGGPNEQFF	TGTGCCAGCAGTTTCTCAGGGGCGACTAGCGGGGGGCCCAATGAGCAGTTCTTC	TRBV12-3/TRBV12-4	many	TRBD2	TRBJ2-1
CATSWKGRAYNEQFF	TGTGCCACCTCATGGAAAGGACGGGCCTACAATGAGCAGTTCTTC	TRBV5-4	-	-	TRBJ2-1
CASSLTGTRAETQYF	TGTGCCAGCAGCTTGACCGGGACTAGAGCTGAGACCCAGTACTTC	TRBV7-3	many	TRBD2	TRBJ2-5
CASSAAGATNEKLFF	TGTGCCAGTAGTGCAGCAGGGGCAACTAATGAAAAACTGTTTTTT	TRBV19	many	-	TRBJ1-4
CATSDTGFGGNEQFF	TGTGCCACCAGTGATACGGGCTTTGGGGGGAATGAGCAGTTCTTC	TRBV24-1	many	-	TRBJ2-1
CASSVTGVRPLHF	TGTGCCAGCAGTGTTACAGGTGTTCGGCCCCTCCACTTT	TRBV25-1	many	-	TRBJ1-6
CASSIAPAGEQFF	TGTGCCAGTAGTATAGCCCCCGCTGGTGAGCAGTTCTTC	TRBV19	many	-	TRBJ2-1
CASSLSSGVIIGELFF	TGCGCCAGCAGCTTGTCATCAGGGGTAATTATCGGGGAGCTGTTTTTT	TRBV5-1	many	-	TRBJ2-2
CASSLDNYEQYF	TGTGCCAGCAGTCTAGACAACTACGAGCAGTACTTC	TRBV12-3/TRBV12-4	many	-	TRBJ2-7
CASSEPVGGTQYF	TGTGCCAGCAGTGAGCCAGTTGGGGGGACCCAGTACTTC	TRBV2	many	-	TRBJ2-5
CASSSRGVYPDNEQFF	TGCGCCAGCAGCTCCCGAGGGGTCTACCCTGACAATGAGCAGTTCTTC	TRBV5-1	many	-	TRBJ2-1
CASSQEDAWDSPYEQYF	TGCGCCAGCAGCCAAGAAGATGCTTGGGACAGTCCCTACGAGCAGTACTTC	TRBV4-3	many	TRBD1	TRBJ2-7
CSVLPDRGRDGYTF	TGCAGCGTCCTGCCTGACAGGGGGCGCGATGGCTACACCTTC	TRBV29-1	-	TRBD1	TRBJ1-2
CASSQSSGQYGYTF	TGCGCCAGCAGCCAGAGCAGTGGGCAGTATGGCTACACCTTC	TRBV4-1	many	-	TRBJ1-2
CAIGSGGRRQPQHF	TGTGCCATCGGTTCTGGGGGGCGACGGCAGCCCCAGCATTTT	TRBV10-3	many	-	TRBJ1-5
CASSLRVSGANVLTF	TGTGCCAGCAGCTTGCGAGTCTCTGGGGCCAACGTCCTGACTTTC	TRBV5-6	many	-	TRBJ2-6
CASSPPDFTDTQYF	TGTGCCAGCAGTCCCCCTGACTTCACAGATACGCAGTATTTT	TRBV28	many	-	TRBJ2-3
CAISPGVLGPQYTGELFF	TGTGCCATCAGTCCAGGGGTGCTTGGGCCTCAATACACCGGGGAGCTGTTTTTT	TRBV12-3/TRBV12-4	-	-	TRBJ2-2
CASSLGGAGGYEQYF	TGTGCCAGCAGCTTAGGTGGGGCGGGGGGATACGAGCAGTACTTC	TRBV7-2	many	TRBD2	TRBJ2-7
CATSDLHGGGDTDTQYF	TGTGCCACCAGTGATTTGCATGGCGGGGGGGACACAGATACGCAGTATTTT	TRBV24-1	many	TRBD2	TRBJ2-3
CASSEGTAKTGELFF	TGCGCCAGCAGTGAAGGAACGGCTAAAACCGGGGAGCTGTTTTTT	TRBV10-1	many	-	TRBJ2-2
CSAPSPGVNEQFF	TGCAGTGCTCCATCACCAGGGGTCAATGAGCAGTTCTTC	TRBV20-1	many	-	TRBJ2-1